Below are 9 T cell receptor beta chains sequenced from a single sample in a study of T cell changes during pregnancy in multiple sclerosis. Data came from immunoSEQ multiplex PCR; TCRdb stores just in-frame clones and leaves some out. This sample has roughly 72,000 clones, with more than 80% found just once. The sample in question was CD4+ T cells from peripheral blood mononuclear cells, obtained before pregnancy. These receptors came from a female donor with multiple sclerosis, enrolled in a pregnancy study.

The J gene is TRBJ2-1, the V gene TRBV28; TRBD2 matches at 9 bases. V shed 5 bases and J 2 bases; nucleotides not matched to a gene: 7. CDR1 is MDHEN, CDR2 SYDVKM, per germline. The length of the CDR3 is 16 residues. CDR3 sequence: CASSDQLAGPYNEQFF. In nucleotides, the CDR3 is TGTGCCAGCAGTGACCAACTAGCGGGCCCCTACAATGAGCAGTTCTTC.

The chain recombines TRBV28 with TRBJ1-5; 10 bases align to TRBD1. The CDR3 sequence is 16 residues long. The V segment lost 7 bases and the J segment 0 bases; nucleotides outside the gene matches: 6. Germline assignment: CDR1 MDHEN and CDR2 SYDVKM. As DNA, the CDR3 is TGTGCCAGCATACGGGACAGGGGCAATAGCAATCAGCCCCAGCATTTT. It codes for CASIRDRGNSNQPQHF. Full variable domain (remainder filled in from reference TRBV28 and TRBJ1-5): DVKVTQSSRYLVKRTGEKVFLECVQDMDHENMFWYRQDPGLGLRLIYFSYDVKMKEKGDIPEGYSVSREKKERFSLILESASTNQTSMYLCASIRDRGNSNQPQHFGDGTRLSIL.

This chain uses TRBV30 with TRBJ1-4, with D possibly being TRBD1 (5 bases). Trimming cost V 2 bases and J 6 bases, with 10 bases left between them. CDR3 size: 13 residues. Germline V gives CDR1 GTSNPN, CDR2 SVGIG (reference sequence). The DNA of the CDR3 is TGTGCCTGGAGTAGGGGCCCGGATGAAAAACTGTTTTTT. Its protein is CAWSRGPDEKLFF. Together with reference TRBV30 and TRBJ1-4, the CDR3 gives the full variable domain: SQTIHQWPATLVQPVGSPLSLECTVEGTSNPNLYWYRQAAGRGLQLLFYSVGIGQISSEVPQNLSASRPQDRQFILSSKKLLLSDSGFYLCAWSRGPDEKLFFGSGTQLSVL.

The chain links TRBV11-3 to TRBJ2-1; 7 nucleotides agree with TRBD2. Trimming at V came to 6 bases and at J to 6 bases, leaving 14 bases not matched to a gene. The CDR3 consists of 16 residues. Germline CDR1 and CDR2: SGHNT and YENEEA. The CDR3 DNA sequence: TGTGCCAGCAGTCCCAGGCCGGGAGGCTTCGGCAATGAGCAGTTCTTC. As protein: CASSPRPGGFGNEQFF.

V usage is TRBV6-6 and J usage is TRBJ2-1; 13 bases are a match to TRBD2. Unmatched junction bases numbered 2, after V lost 0 bases and J lost 6 bases. This CDR3 has 16 residues. In germline, CDR1 is MNHNY, CDR2 SVGAGI (reference sequence). The chain's CDR3 is CASSYSTSGGTNEQFF. DNA of the CDR3: TGTGCCAGCAGTTACTCGACTAGCGGGGGGACCAATGAGCAGTTCTTC.

The chain is built from TRBV7-3 and TRBJ2-3, with 11 bases matching TRBD2. The germline CDR1 and CDR2 sequences are SGHTA and FQGTGA. The CDR3 covers 17 residues. V was clipped by 5 bases and J by 4 bases; unmatched bases: 11. CDR3 loop: CASSPLSGLAGSDTQYF. CDR3 DNA sequence: TGTGCCAGCAGCCCCCTATCAGGACTAGCGGGCTCAGATACGCAGTATTTT.

The chain uses TRBV28 and TRBJ2-3, with 14 positions matching TRBD2. CDR1 MDHEN and CDR2 SYDVKM come from the germline V gene. The CDR3 runs 18 residues. With V trimmed by 8 bases and J by 0 bases, 10 bases remained unmatched. The CDR3 loop is CASPPRLAGGISTDTQYF. The DNA for the CDR3 is TGTGCCAGCCCTCCCCGACTAGCGGGAGGGATTAGCACAGATACGCAGTATTTT.

This clone was seen a single time. The chain carries TRBV7-2 and TRBJ1-1; D is unresolved. The length of the CDR3 is 15 residues. Deletions cut 2 bases from V and 2 bases from J, with 12 bases between. Germline CDR1 and CDR2: SGHTA and FQGNSA. The CDR3 is CASSLMADTNTEAFF. The CDR3 nucleotides are TGTGCCAGCAGCTTAATGGCTGACACCAACACTGAAGCTTTCTTT.

The V and J genes are TRBV7-3 and TRBJ2-1; TRBD2 matches 13 bases. This CDR3 spans 17 amino acids. The J segment lost 8 bases and the V segment lost 5 bases, leaving 12 bases of the junction unmatched. Germline CDR1 reads SGHTA; CDR2 reads FQGTGA. CDR3 in amino acids: CASSPQGGTSGNHEQFF. The CDR3 DNA reads TGTGCCAGCAGCCCCCAAGGTGGGACTAGCGGGAACCATGAGCAGTTCTTC.